The clone carrying this TCR beta chain was seen a handful of times. The antigen is not known. Library preparation for TCR beta used quantitative 5'-RACE with molecular barcodes. TCRdb itself ran the 5' RACE reads through MiXCR, one entry per CDR3 protein. The top ten hold over 0.8% of the sample, which has roughly 470,000 distinct CDR3 sequences, 20% to 30% seen once. This sample was included in a study of CD8 T cells in ankylosing spondylitis. Study-level results: Seemingly distinctive of ankylosing spondylitis blood was a TCR beta motif formed by eight highly homologous variants. Past research had described some motif variants in reactive arthritis synovial fluid and blood.

The CDR3 runs 16 residues. Deletions cut 3 bases from V and 3 bases from J, with 15 bases between. CDR1 and CDR2 (germline): LNHDA, SQIVND (reference sequence). Sequencing was carried out using blood, either unsorted or a sorted T cell fraction (not recorded which). The chain combines TRBV19 with TRBJ1-5; perhaps TRBD1 as D (6 bases). The sequence came from a male donor with ankylosing spondylitis. The CDR3 DNA is TGTGCCAGTAGTATTGGGCAGGGGCGTATCAATCAGCCCCAGCATTTT. The encoded protein is CASSIGQGRINQPQHF.